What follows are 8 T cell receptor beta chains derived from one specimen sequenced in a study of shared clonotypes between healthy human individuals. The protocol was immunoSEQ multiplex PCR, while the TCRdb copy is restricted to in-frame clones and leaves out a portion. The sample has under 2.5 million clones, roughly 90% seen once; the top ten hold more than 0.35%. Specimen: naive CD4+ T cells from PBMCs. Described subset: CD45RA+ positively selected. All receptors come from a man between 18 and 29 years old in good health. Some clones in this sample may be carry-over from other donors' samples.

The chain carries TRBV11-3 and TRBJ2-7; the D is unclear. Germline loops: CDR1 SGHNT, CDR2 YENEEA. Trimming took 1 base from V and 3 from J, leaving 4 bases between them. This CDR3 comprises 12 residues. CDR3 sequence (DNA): TGTGCCAGCAGCTTAGGCCACTACGAGCAGTACTTC. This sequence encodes CASSLGHYEQYF.

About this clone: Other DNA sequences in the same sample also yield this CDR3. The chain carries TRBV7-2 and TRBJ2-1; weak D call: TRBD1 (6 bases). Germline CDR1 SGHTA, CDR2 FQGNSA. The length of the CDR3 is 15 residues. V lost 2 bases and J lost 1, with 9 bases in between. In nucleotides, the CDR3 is TGTGCCAGCAGCTTAACAGGGACGTCCTACAATGAGCAGTTCTTC. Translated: CASSLTGTSYNEQFF.

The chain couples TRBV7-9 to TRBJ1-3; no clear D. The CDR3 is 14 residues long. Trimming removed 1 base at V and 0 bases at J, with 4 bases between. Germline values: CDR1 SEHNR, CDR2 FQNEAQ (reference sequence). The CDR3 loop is CASSLVHSGNTIYF. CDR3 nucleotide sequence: TGTGCCAGCAGCTTAGTGCACTCTGGAAACACCATATATTTT.

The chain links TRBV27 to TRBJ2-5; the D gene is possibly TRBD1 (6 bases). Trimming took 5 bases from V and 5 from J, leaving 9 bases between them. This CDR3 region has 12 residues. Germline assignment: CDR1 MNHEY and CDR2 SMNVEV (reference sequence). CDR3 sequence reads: CASSNRVETQYF. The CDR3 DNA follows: TGTGCCAGCAGTAACAGGGTGGAGACCCAGTACTTC.

For the CDR3, the DNA is TGTGCCAGCAGCTTACCTAGAGGGAGACCCACAGATACGCAGTATTTT. Amino acids: CASSLPRGRPTDTQYF. The chain is built from TRBV7-9 and TRBJ2-3, with D perhaps TRBD2 (5 bases). The CDR3 runs to 16 residues. Between the trimmed V and J ends, which lost 2 bases and 2 bases, there was a span of 14 bases. From germline, CDR1 is SEHNR and CDR2 FQNEAQ (reference sequence).

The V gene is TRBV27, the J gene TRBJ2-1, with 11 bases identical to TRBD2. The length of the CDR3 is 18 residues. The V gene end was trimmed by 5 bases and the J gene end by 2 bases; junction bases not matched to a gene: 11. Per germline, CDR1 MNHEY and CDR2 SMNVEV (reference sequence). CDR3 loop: CASSLDSTSGKPYNEQFF. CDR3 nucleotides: TGTGCCAGCAGTCTCGATTCGACTAGCGGGAAGCCCTACAATGAGCAGTTCTTC.

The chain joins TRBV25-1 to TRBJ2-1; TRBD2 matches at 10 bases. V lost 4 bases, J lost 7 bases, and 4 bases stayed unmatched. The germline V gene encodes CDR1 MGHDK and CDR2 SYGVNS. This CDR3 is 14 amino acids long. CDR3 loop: CASSGWTSGNEQFF. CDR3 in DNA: TGTGCCAGCAGTGGATGGACTAGCGGAAATGAGCAGTTCTTC.

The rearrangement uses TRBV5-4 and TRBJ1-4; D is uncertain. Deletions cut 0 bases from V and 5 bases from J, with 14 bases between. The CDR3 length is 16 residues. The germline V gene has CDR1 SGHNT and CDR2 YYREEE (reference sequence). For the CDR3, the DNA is TGTGCCAGCAGCTTGGAACGGAACAGCCCCAATGAAAAACTGTTTTTT. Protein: CASSLERNSPNEKLFF.